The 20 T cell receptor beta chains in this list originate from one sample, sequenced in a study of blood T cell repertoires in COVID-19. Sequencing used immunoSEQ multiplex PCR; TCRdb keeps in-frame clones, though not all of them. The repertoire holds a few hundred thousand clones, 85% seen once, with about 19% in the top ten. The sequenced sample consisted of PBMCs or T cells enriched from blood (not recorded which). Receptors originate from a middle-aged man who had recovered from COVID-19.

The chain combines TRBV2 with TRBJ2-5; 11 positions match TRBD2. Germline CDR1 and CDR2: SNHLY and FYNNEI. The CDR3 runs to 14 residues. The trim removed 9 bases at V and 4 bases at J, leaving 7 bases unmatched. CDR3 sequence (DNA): TGTGCCAGGGATAGCGGGAGGGCCGGAGAGACCCAGTACTTC. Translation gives CARDSGRAGETQYF. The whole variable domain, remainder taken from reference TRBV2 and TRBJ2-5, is EPEVTQTPSHQVTQMGQEVILRCVPISNHLYFYWYRQILGQKVEFLVSFYNNEISEKSEIFDDQFSVERPDGSNFTLKIRSTKLEDSAMYFCARDSGRAGETQYFGPGTRLLVL.

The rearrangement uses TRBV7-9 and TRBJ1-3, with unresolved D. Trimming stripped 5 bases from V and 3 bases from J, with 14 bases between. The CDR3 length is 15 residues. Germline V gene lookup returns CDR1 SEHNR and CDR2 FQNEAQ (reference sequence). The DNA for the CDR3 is TGTGCCAGCAGCCACAGTCTTGAACTTGGAAACACCATATATTTT. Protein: CASSHSLELGNTIYF.

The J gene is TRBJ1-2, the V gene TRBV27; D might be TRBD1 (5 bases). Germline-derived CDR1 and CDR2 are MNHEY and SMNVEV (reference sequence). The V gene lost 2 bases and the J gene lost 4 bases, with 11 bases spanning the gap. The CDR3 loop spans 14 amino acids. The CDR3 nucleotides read TGTGCCAGCAGTTTACGACAGCCTATCTATGGCTACACCTTC. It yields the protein CASSLRQPIYGYTF.

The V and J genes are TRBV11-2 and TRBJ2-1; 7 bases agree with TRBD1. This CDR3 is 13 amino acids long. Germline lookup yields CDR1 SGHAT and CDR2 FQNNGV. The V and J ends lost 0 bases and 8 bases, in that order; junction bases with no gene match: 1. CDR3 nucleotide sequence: TGTGCCAGCAGCTTAGATCAGGGGGATGAGCAGTTCTTC. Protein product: CASSLDQGDEQFF.

The CDR3 DNA follows: TGCGCCAGCAGCCAAGATACAGGACAGGGGGGCTACGAGCAGTACTTC. Translation gives CASSQDTGQGGYEQYF. This chain links TRBV4-3 with TRBJ2-7; 10 bases agree with TRBD1. V gave up 0 bases and J gave up 3 bases; unmatched junction bases: 5. From germline, CDR1 is LGHNA and CDR2 YSLEER. The CDR3 extends over 16 amino acids.

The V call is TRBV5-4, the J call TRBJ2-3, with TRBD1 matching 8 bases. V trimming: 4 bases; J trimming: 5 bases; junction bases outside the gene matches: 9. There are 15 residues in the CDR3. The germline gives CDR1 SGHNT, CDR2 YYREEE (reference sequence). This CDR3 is CASSELDRAGDTQYF. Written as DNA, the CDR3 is TGTGCCAGCAGCGAACTGGACAGGGCAGGAGATACGCAGTATTTT.

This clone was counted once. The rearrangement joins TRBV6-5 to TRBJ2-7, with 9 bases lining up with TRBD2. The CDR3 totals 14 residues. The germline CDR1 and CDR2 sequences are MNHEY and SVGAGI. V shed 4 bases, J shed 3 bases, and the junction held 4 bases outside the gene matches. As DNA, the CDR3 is TGTGCCAGCAGTTTAGCGGGAGCAGTCTACGAGCAGTACTTC. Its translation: CASSLAGAVYEQYF.

CDR3 nucleotides: TGTGCCAGCAGCGTTGGGACAGGGGTCGGTGTTGAAAAACTGTTTTTT. Translated, it gives CASSVGTGVGVEKLFF. The chain is built from TRBV9 and TRBJ1-4, with 10 bases lining up with TRBD1. CDR1 is SGDLS, CDR2 YYNGEE, per germline. CDR3 length: 16 residues. V gave up 2 bases and J gave up 7 bases; unmatched junction bases: 8.

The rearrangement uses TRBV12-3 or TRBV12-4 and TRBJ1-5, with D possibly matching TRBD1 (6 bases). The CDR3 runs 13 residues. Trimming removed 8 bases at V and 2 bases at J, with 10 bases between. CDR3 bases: TGTGCCAGCGCAGGGGAAGGCAATCAGCCCCAGCATTTT. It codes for CASAGEGNQPQHF.

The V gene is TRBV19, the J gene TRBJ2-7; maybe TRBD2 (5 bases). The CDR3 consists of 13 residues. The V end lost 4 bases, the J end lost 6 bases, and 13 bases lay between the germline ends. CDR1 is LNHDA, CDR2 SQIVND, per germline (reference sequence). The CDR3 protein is CASSRENLREQYF. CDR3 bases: TGTGCCAGTAGTAGGGAGAACCTGCGCGAGCAGTACTTC.

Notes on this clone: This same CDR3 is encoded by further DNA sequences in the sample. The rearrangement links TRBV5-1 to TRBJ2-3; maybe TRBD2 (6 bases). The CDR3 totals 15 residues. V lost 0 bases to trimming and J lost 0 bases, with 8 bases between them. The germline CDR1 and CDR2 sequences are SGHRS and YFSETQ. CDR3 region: CASSLAGVSTDTQYF. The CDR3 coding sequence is TGCGCCAGCAGCTTGGCGGGGGTAAGCACAGATACGCAGTATTTT.

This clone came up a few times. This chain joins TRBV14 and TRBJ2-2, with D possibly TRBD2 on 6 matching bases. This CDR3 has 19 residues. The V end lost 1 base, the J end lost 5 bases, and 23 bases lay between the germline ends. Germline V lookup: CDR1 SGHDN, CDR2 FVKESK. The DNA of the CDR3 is TGTGCCAGCAGCCAAGTTTTGGGCGGGACCAATACCTGGACCGGGGAGCTGTTTTTT. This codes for CASSQVLGGTNTWTGELFF.

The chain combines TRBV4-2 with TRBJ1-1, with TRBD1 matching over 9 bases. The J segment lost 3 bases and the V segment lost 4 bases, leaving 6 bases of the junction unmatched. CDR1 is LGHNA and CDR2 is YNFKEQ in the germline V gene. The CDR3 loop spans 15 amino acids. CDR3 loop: CASSPRDRVYTEAFF. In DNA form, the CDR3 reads TGTGCCAGCAGCCCCCGGGACAGGGTATACACTGAAGCTTTCTTT.

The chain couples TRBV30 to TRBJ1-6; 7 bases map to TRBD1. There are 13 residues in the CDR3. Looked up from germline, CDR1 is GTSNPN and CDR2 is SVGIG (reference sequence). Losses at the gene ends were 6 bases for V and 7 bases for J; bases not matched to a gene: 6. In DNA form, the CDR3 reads TGTGCCTGTACCGGGACAGACAATTCACCCCTCCACTTT. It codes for CACTGTDNSPLHF.

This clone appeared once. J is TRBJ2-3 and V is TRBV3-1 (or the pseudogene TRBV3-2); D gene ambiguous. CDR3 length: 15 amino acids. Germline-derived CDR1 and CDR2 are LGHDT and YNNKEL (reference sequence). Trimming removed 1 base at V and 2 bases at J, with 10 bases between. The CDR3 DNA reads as TGTGCCAGCAGCCAAGGCGGTCTGTACACAGATACGCAGTATTTT. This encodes CASSQGGLYTDTQYF.

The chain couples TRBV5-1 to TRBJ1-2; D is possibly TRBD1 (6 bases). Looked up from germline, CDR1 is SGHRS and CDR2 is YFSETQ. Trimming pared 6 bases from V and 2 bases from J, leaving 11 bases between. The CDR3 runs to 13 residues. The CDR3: CASNEQGNYGYTF. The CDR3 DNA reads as TGCGCCAGCAATGAACAGGGAAACTATGGCTACACCTTC.

The CDR3 nucleotides are TGTGCCAGCAGTTCAGCCGGGACACAAGAGACCCAGTACTTC. Translated: CASSSAGTQETQYF. This rearrangement joins TRBV28 to TRBJ2-5; tentatively, D is TRBD1 (6 bases). CDR3 length equals 14 residues. Germline V CDR1 and CDR2: MDHEN, SYDVKM. Trimming left V 4 bases short and J 2 bases short, with 11 bases between.

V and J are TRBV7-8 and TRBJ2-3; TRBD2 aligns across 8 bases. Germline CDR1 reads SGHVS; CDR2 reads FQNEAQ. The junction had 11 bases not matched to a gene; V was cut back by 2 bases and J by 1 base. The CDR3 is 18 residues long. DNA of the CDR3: TGTGCCAGCAGCTTATTGCGGTTTGGCGGGAGGCGCACAGATACGCAGTATTTT. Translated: CASSLLRFGGRRTDTQYF.

CDR3: CASSLAGTGAYYEQYF. The CDR3 DNA follows: TGTGCCAGCAGCTTAGCCGGGACAGGGGCTTACTACGAGCAGTACTTC. The chain is built from TRBV7-2 and TRBJ2-7, with TRBD1 matching 10 bases. The CDR3 is 16 residues long. J was trimmed by 3 bases and V by 0 bases; bases with no gene match: 5. Germline V CDR1 and CDR2: SGHTA, FQGNSA.

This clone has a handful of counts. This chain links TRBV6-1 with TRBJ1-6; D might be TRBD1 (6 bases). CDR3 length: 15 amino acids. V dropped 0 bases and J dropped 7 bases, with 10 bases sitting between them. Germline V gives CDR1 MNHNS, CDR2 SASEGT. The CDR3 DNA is TGTGCCAGCAGTGAAGCGTCCGGACAGAATTCACCCCTCCACTTT. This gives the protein CASSEASGQNSPLHF.